The 31 T cell receptor beta chains reported below all come from one sample, sequenced in a study of T cell repertoires in ileal Crohn's disease. Clones were sequenced by immunoSEQ multiplex PCR, and TCRdb holds only the in-frame ones, with some missing. The top ten hold roughly 7% of the sample, which has roughly 17,000 clones, more than 85% seen once. The time point was: inflamed ileum from the surgical specimen. Material for sequencing was ileal tissue. All receptors come from an adult with Crohn's disease.

This clone was observed a few times. The V gene is TRBV6-6, the J gene TRBJ2-3, with 7 bases that match TRBD1. The V and J ends lost 7 bases and 2 bases, in that order; junction bases with no gene match: 12. Germline CDR1 and CDR2: MNHNY and SVGAGI (reference sequence). There are 16 residues in the CDR3. This CDR3 is CASTDRSTGITDTQYF. For the CDR3, the DNA is TGTGCCAGCACCGACCGATCGACAGGGATCACAGATACGCAGTATTTT.

The chain recombines TRBV7-2 with TRBJ2-7, with TRBD2 identical over 7 bases. Germline CDR1 reads SGHTA; CDR2 reads FQGNSA. J was trimmed by 4 bases and V by 8 bases; bases with no gene match: 5. The CDR3 extends over 12 amino acids. CDR3 DNA sequence: TGTGCCAGCTCGCGGGGGTTTTACGAGCAGTACTTC. Protein: CASSRGFYEQYF.

The chain has TRBV7-9 and TRBJ2-3, with D tentatively TRBD1 (5 bases). CDR1 and CDR2 from the germline V gene are SEHNR and FQNEAQ (reference sequence). The CDR3 totals 15 residues. Trimming stripped 2 bases from V and 1 base from J, with 10 bases between. CDR3 bases: TGTGCCAGCAGCTTAAGGCAGGGTGGCACAGATACGCAGTATTTT. Translated: CASSLRQGGTDTQYF.

The rearrangement uses TRBV28 and TRBJ1-2, with a possible D match to TRBD1 (6 bases). The V gene's germline CDR1 is MDHEN and CDR2 SYDVKM. This CDR3 is built from 15 residues. Trimming took 2 bases from V and 2 from J, leaving 12 bases between them. The CDR3 protein is CASSLIGQNNYGYTF. The CDR3 bases are TGTGCCAGCAGTTTAATTGGACAGAACAACTATGGCTACACCTTC.

The chain links TRBV11-3 to TRBJ1-1, with TRBD1 matching over 9 bases. Per the germline V gene, CDR1 is SGHNT and CDR2 is YENEEA. J was trimmed by 8 bases and V by 5 bases; bases with no gene match: 3. The CDR3 is 12 residues long. The CDR3: CASSTGQGEAFF. DNA of the CDR3: TGTGCCAGCAGCACAGGACAGGGGGAAGCTTTCTTT.

For the CDR3, the DNA is TGTGCCAGCTCACCACAGTCAGGCCTGGCTGGAAACACCATATATTTT. Its translation: CASSPQSGLAGNTIYF. The chain recombines TRBV18 with TRBJ1-3, with D unclear. CDR3 length equals 16 residues. CDR1 KGHSH and CDR2 LQKENI come from the germline V gene. V was shortened by 1 base and J by 2 bases, with 12 bases between the two germline ends. The entire variable domain, with the rest obtained from reference TRBV18 and TRBJ1-3, is as follows: NAGVMQNPRHLVRRRGQEARLRCSPMKGHSHVYWYRQLPEEGLKFMVYLQKENIIDESGMPKERFSAEFPKEGPSILRIQQVVRGDSAAYFCASSPQSGLAGNTIYFGEGSWLTVV.

This clone was seen only once. The chain has TRBV19 and TRBJ2-3; 7 bases match TRBD1. V was pared by 7 bases and J by 1 base, with 5 bases of the junction left unmatched. The length of the CDR3 is 14 residues. CDR1 LNHDA and CDR2 SQIVND come from the germline V gene (reference sequence). Written as DNA, the CDR3 is TGTGCCAGTACCCGGACAGGTCGCACAGATACGCAGTATTTT. It specifies CASTRTGRTDTQYF. Drawing the rest from reference TRBV19 and TRBJ2-3, the complete variable domain is DGGITQSPKYLFRKEGQNVTLSCEQNLNHDAMYWYRQDPGQGLRLIYYSQIVNDFQKGDIAEGYSVSREKKESFPLTVTSAQKNPTAFYLCASTRTGRTDTQYFGPGTRLTVL.

The chain's CDR3 is CASSSGSGELFF. The DNA for the CDR3 is TGCGCCAGCAGTTCGGGGTCCGGGGAGCTGTTTTTT. The chain joins TRBV23-1 to TRBJ2-2; D is possibly TRBD2 (5 bases). TRBV23-1 is recorded as an ORF, its role being uncertain. V lost 5 bases to trimming and J lost 6 bases, with 7 bases between them. CDR3 length: 12 amino acids.

This rearrangement joins TRBV6-5 to TRBJ1-1; 7 bases fit TRBD1. Per germline, CDR1 MNHEY and CDR2 SVGAGI. The CDR3 has 13 residues. Trimming removed 6 bases from V and 6 bases from J; junction bases left unmatched: 7. CDR3 amino acids: CASSYRGPAEAFF. DNA for the CDR3: TGTGCCAGCAGCTACAGGGGTCCCGCTGAAGCTTTCTTT.

The chain has TRBV14 and TRBJ1-1, with no clear D. The CDR3 contains 15 residues. In germline, CDR1 is SGHDN, CDR2 FVKESK. Between the trimmed V and J ends, which lost 0 bases and 2 bases, there was a span of 10 bases. The CDR3 bases are TGTGCCAGCAGCCAAGACGCGTACAGTAACACTGAAGCTTTCTTT. Translating it yields CASSQDAYSNTEAFF.

J is TRBJ1-2 and V is TRBV4-1; 9 nucleotides match TRBD1. V trimming: 0 bases; J trimming: 6 bases; junction bases outside the gene matches: 5. The CDR3 is 15 amino acids. The germline gives CDR1 MGHRA, CDR2 YSYEKL. CDR3 bases: TGCGCCAGCAGCCAAGAAGGCACAGGGGGCCATGGCTACACCTTC. Its translation is CASSQEGTGGHGYTF.

This clone was seen only a few times. The rearrangement joins TRBV29-1 to TRBJ1-1, with D perhaps TRBD1 (5 bases). CDR1 and CDR2 (germline): SQVTM, ANQGSEA. This CDR3 has 13 amino acids. V was shortened by 6 bases and J by 5 bases, with 16 bases between the two germline ends. The DNA of the CDR3 is TGCAGCGTCCGGGACGGGATGCTGACTGAAGCTTTCTTT. It yields the protein CSVRDGMLTEAFF.

This chain connects TRBV7-8 to TRBJ2-2, with TRBD2 matching 13 bases. Germline CDR1 is SGHVS and CDR2 is FQNEAQ. Germline trimming cut 3 bases from V and 5 bases from J; bases unmatched to any gene: 6. This CDR3 contains 17 residues. The CDR3 here is CASSFSKLAGGTGELFF. CDR3 sequence (DNA): TGTGCCAGCAGCTTCTCTAAACTAGCGGGGGGGACCGGGGAGCTGTTTTTT.

The V and J genes are TRBV6-5 and TRBJ2-7; D might be TRBD1 (6 bases). With 6 bases removed from V and 5 bases from J, the gap between germline ends came to 8 bases. CDR1 is MNHEY and CDR2 is SVGAGI in the germline V gene. The CDR3 contains 11 residues. Written as DNA, the CDR3 is TGTGCCAGCAGCCAGGGGAACGAGCAGTACTTC. This gives the protein CASSQGNEQYF.

The CDR3 nucleotides read TGTGCCAGCAGTCCCCATTTGGGGGTTGGGGGGGCAGGAGATACGCAGTATTTT. Translating it yields CASSPHLGVGGAGDTQYF. This chain joins TRBV27 and TRBJ2-3; TRBD2 might be the D (7 bases). The CDR3 contains 18 residues. Trimming took 5 bases from V and 5 from J, leaving 26 bases between them. Germline CDR1 reads MNHEY; CDR2 reads SMNVEV (reference sequence).

This clone was seen just once. The V gene is TRBV4-2, the J gene TRBJ2-3; D may be TRBD2 (5 bases). The CDR3 covers 15 residues. V shed 5 bases and J shed 7 bases, with 19 bases lying between them. In germline, CDR1 is LGHNA, CDR2 YNFKEQ. CDR3 in DNA: TGTGCCAGCAGCAAAGGACTGGGAGCCACGTATACGCAGTATTTT. It translates to CASSKGLGATYTQYF.

In DNA, the CDR3 is TGCGCCAGCAGCCAAGAGCGGGGGCACTCCTACGAGCAGTACTTC. It translates to CASSQERGHSYEQYF. The rearrangement links TRBV4-1 to TRBJ2-7, with D possibly matching TRBD2 (7 bases). CDR3 length: 15 residues. The V and J ends lost 0 bases and 0 bases respectively, with 9 bases between them. CDR1 is MGHRA, CDR2 YSYEKL, per germline.

The chain uses TRBV28 and TRBJ2-7; no clear D gene. Germline V CDR1 and CDR2: MDHEN, SYDVKM. CDR3 size: 14 residues. Trimming removed 7 bases at V and 0 bases at J, with 13 bases between. The CDR3 DNA follows: TGTGCCAGCATCCGGGCCTCTCCCTCCTACGAGCAGTACTTC. It is translated as CASIRASPSYEQYF.

There are a few counts of this clone. The chain employs TRBV7-9 and TRBJ1-6, with 7 positions matching TRBD1. CDR3 length: 14 residues. Germline loops: CDR1 SEHNR, CDR2 FQNEAQ (reference sequence). With V trimmed by 11 bases and J by 5 bases, 9 bases remained unmatched. The CDR3, as DNA: TGTGCCGTAACCGGGACAGATAATAATTCACCCCTCCACTTT. As protein: CAVTGTDNNSPLHF.

V usage is TRBV10-3 and J usage is TRBJ1-6, with D uncertain. The CDR3 loop spans 16 amino acids. Germline-derived CDR1 and CDR2 are ENHRY and SYGVKD. Trimming took off 2 bases at V and 7 bases at J, with 15 bases between the two ends. In nucleotides, the CDR3 is TGTGCCATCAGTGAGCGACCGCCGAACTCCAATTCACCCCTCCACTTT. Its protein is CAISERPPNSNSPLHF.

The J gene is TRBJ1-4, the V gene TRBV7-9; 9 bases align to TRBD1. The germline CDR1 and CDR2 sequences are SEHNR and FQNEAQ (reference sequence). This CDR3 is 15 amino acids long. Trimming removed 4 bases from V and 5 bases from J; junction bases left unmatched: 5. The CDR3 loop is CASSYSTGGNEKLFF. The CDR3 coding sequence is TGTGCCAGCAGCTATTCGACAGGGGGGAATGAAAAACTGTTTTTT.

V gene TRBV7-6 combines with J gene TRBJ1-4; no definite D call. Germline CDR1 is SGHVS and CDR2 is FNYEAQ. The V and J ends lost 3 bases and 8 bases respectively, with 10 bases between them. The CDR3 is 13 residues long. The DNA for the CDR3 is TGTGCCAGCAGCTTGGGTGAGGACGAAAAACTGTTTTTT. Translated, it gives CASSLGEDEKLFF.

V and J are TRBV5-3 and TRBJ1-1; D possibly corresponds to TRBD1 (5 bases). TRBV5-3 is an ORF, with its function uncertain. This CDR3 is 14 amino acids long. Deletions cut 8 bases from V and 0 bases from J, with 14 bases between. CDR3 amino acids: CASTGQLMNTEAFF. CDR3 coding DNA: TGTGCCAGTACCGGACAACTGATGAACACTGAAGCTTTCTTT.

This clone is medium-sized (0.01 to 0.1%) in the sample. DNA for the CDR3: TGTGCCAGCAGCTTAATGGAGCCAGGCAACTCACCCCTCCACTTT. Its protein is CASSLMEPGNSPLHF. The chain recombines TRBV7-9 with TRBJ1-6; D is uncertain. CDR1 is SEHNR, CDR2 FQNEAQ, per germline (reference sequence). V shed 2 bases and J shed 10 bases, with 15 bases lying between them. CDR3 length: 15 amino acids.

This clone has a handful of counts. V is TRBV28 and J is TRBJ1-1, with D possibly matching TRBD1 (6 bases). The germline gives CDR1 MDHEN, CDR2 SYDVKM. Trimming removed 3 bases from V and 7 bases from J, with 18 bases in between. This CDR3 spans 15 amino acids. CDR3 nucleotide sequence: TGTGCCAGCAGTTTCTCGCAGGGGCCGAGCGGTGAAGCTTTCTTT. The encoded protein is CASSFSQGPSGEAFF.

DNA of the CDR3: TGTGCCAGCAGTTTCGCAGGGAAACGGCAGCCCCAGCATTTT. Encoded protein: CASSFAGKRQPQHF. The chain combines TRBV27 with TRBJ1-5, with D perhaps matching TRBD1 (5 bases). The CDR3 totals 14 residues. Germline V gene lookup returns CDR1 MNHEY and CDR2 SMNVEV (reference sequence). The ends were cut back, 3 bases at V and 7 bases at J, with 13 bases in the middle.

V is TRBV6-1 and J is TRBJ1-4, with D perhaps TRBD1 (5 bases). Trimming took 11 bases from V and 7 from J, leaving 20 bases between them. The CDR3 spans 14 residues. The germline CDR1 and CDR2 sequences are MNHNS and SASEGT. The CDR3 coding sequence is TGTGCCCGATTAGCGGGGGGAATGGGTGAAAAACTGTTTTTT. This codes for CARLAGGMGEKLFF.

V gene TRBV5-4 combines with J gene TRBJ1-1; no definite D call. The CDR3 consists of 15 residues. The V end lost 0 bases, the J end lost 1 base, and 10 bases lay between the germline ends. The germline gives CDR1 SGHNT, CDR2 YYREEE (reference sequence). CDR3: CASSLAGSANTEAFF. CDR3 coding DNA: TGTGCCAGCAGCTTGGCCGGGTCGGCGAACACTGAAGCTTTCTTT.

The chain uses TRBV5-1 and TRBJ1-2; D unclear. Between the trimmed V and J ends, which lost 0 bases and 4 bases, there was a span of 7 bases. Germline V gene data show CDR1 as SGHRS and CDR2 as YFSETQ. The CDR3 totals 13 residues. CDR3: CASSLGEIYGYTF. The CDR3, as DNA: TGCGCCAGCAGCTTGGGCGAAATCTATGGCTACACCTTC. The variable domain in full, completed from reference TRBV5-1 and TRBJ1-2, reads KAGVTQTPRYLIKTRGQQVTLSCSPISGHRSVSWYQQTPGQGLQFLFEYFSETQRNKGNFPGRFSGRQFSNSRSEMNVSTLELGDSALYLCASSLGEIYGYTFGSGTRLTVV.

As to this clone: A read error may produce the germline difference seen at one junction end. This sequence joins TRBV7-7 and TRBJ2-2, with no clear D. Germline V lookup: CDR1 SSHAT, CDR2 FNYEAQ (reference sequence). The CDR3 loop spans 14 amino acids. The CDR3 DNA follows: TGTGCTAGCAGCTTAATCCAGAACACCGGGGAGCTGTTTTTT. It yields the protein CASSLIQNTGELFF.

The chain carries TRBV5-1 and TRBJ2-3, with 10 bases aligning to TRBD1. The germline V gene encodes CDR1 SGHRS and CDR2 YFSETQ. The CDR3 has 15 residues. The V and J ends lost 9 bases and 1 base, in that order; junction bases with no gene match: 8. CDR3: CATRRGTGGTDTQYF. The CDR3 region has the DNA TGCGCCACCCGCCGGGGGACAGGGGGCACAGATACGCAGTATTTT.